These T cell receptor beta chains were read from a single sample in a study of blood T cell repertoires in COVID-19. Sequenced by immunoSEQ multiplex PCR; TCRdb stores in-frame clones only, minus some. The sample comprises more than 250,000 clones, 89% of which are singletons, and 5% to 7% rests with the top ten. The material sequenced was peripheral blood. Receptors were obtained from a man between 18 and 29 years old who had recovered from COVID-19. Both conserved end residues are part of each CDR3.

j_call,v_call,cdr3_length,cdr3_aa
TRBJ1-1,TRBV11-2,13,CASTGDMNTEAFF
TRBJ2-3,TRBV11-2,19,CASSLVFPPGTGSTDTQYF
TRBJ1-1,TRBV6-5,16,CASSYSSDAGETEAFF
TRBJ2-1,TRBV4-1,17,CASSQEYASGSYNEQFF
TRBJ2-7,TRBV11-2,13,CASSPDWPYEQYF
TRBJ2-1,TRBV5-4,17,CASSLAYGSPIDNEQFF
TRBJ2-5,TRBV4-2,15,CASSQTLAGQETQYF
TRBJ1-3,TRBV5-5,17,CASSLTKPGLSGNTIYF
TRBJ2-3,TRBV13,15,CASSGTAGETDTQYF
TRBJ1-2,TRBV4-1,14,CASSRGFGTDGYTF
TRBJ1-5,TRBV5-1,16,CASSLAGFYSNQPQHF
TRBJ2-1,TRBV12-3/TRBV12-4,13,CASSPPPGNEQFF
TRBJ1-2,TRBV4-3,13,CASGKDRADGYTF
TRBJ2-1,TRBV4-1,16,CASSLLGLAGDNEQFF
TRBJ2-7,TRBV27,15,CASTPTSGTSYEQYF
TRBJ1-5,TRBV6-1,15,CASSDRDSAGQPQHF
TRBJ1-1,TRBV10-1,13,CASRTGMNTEAFF
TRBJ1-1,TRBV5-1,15,CASSSPDRGPHEAFF
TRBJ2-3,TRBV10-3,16,CATALKAGGSTDTQYF
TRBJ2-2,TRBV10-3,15,CATQESGVRAGELFF
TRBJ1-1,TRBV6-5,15,CASSYSGRMNTEAFF
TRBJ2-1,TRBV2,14,CASKGLAGVDEQFF
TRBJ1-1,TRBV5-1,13,CASSLGGNTEAFF
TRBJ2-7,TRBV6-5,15,CASSSTGALTYEQYF
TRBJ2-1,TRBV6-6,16,CASSYLASSSYNEQFF